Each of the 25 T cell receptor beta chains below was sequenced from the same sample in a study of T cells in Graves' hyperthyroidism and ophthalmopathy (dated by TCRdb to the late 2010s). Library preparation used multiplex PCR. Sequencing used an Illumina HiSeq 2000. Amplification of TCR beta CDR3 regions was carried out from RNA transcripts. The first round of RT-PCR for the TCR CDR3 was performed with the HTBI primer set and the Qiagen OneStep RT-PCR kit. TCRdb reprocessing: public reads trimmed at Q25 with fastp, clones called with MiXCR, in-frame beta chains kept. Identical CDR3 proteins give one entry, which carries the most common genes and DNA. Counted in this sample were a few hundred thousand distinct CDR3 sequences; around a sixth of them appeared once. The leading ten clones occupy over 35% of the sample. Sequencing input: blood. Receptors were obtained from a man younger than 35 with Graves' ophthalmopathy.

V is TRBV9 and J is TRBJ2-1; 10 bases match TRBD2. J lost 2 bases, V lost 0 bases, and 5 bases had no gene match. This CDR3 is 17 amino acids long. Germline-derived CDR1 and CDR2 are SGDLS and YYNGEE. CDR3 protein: CASSVASAGGAYNEQFF. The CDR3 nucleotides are TGTGCCAGCAGCGTAGCTTCAGCGGGGGGGGCCTACAATGAGCAGTTCTTC.

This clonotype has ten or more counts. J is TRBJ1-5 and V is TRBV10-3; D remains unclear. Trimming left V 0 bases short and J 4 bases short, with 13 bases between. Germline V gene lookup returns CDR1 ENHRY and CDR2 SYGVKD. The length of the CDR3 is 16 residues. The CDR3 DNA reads TGTGCCATCAGTGAGTCGGTAGGGATCGGGAATCAGCCCCAGCATTTT. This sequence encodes CAISESVGIGNQPQHF.

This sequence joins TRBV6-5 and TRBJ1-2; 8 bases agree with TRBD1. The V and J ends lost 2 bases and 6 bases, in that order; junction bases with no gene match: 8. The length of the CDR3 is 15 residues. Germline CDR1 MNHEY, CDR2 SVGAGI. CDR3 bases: TGTGCCAGCAGTTACCCCGGACAGGGCGGGGATGGCTACACCTTC. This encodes CASSYPGQGGDGYTF.

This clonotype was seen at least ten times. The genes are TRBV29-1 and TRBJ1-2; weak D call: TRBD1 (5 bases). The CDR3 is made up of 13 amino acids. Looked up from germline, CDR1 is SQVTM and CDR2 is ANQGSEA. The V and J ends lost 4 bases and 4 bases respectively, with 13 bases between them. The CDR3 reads CSVVAGPSYGYTF. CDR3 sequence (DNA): TGCAGCGTTGTTGCGGGACCTTCCTATGGCTACACCTTC.

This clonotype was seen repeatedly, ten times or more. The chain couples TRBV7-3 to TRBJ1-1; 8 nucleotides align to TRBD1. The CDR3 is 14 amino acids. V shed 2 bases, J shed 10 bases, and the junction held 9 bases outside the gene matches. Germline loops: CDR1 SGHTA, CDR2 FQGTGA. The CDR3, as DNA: TGTGCCAGCAGCTTAGGCCAGGGGGCTGGGGCAGCTTTCTTT. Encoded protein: CASSLGQGAGAAFF.

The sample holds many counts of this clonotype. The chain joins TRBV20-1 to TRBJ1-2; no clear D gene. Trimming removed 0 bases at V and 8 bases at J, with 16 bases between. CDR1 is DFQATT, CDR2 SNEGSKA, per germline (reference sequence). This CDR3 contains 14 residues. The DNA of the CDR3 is TGCAGTGCTAGAGATGCCCCCGGGCTTGGGGGCTACACCTTC. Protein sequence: CSARDAPGLGGYTF.

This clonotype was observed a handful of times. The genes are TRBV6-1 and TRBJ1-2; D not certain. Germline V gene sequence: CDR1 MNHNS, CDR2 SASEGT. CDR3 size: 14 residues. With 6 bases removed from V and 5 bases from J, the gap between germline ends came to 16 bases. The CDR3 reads CASSNFKTAYGYTF. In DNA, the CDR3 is TGTGCCAGCAGCAATTTTAAGACGGCTTATGGCTACACCTTC.

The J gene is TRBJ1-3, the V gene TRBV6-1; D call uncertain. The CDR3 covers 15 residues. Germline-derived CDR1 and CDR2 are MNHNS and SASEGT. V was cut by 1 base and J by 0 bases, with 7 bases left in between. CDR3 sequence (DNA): TGTGCCAGCAGTGAAGGGGTCTACTCTGGAAACACCATATATTTT. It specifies CASSEGVYSGNTIYF.

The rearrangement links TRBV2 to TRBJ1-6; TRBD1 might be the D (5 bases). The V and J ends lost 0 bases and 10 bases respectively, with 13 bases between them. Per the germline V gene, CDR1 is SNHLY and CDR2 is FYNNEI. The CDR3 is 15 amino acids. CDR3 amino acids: CASSEAGRVGSPLHF. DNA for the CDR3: TGTGCCAGCAGTGAAGCTGGCAGGGTGGGATCACCCCTCCACTTT.

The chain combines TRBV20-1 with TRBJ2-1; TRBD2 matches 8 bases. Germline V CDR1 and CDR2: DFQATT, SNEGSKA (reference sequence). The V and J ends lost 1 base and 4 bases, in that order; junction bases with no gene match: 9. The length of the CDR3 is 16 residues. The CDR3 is CSARGETSGEYNEQFF. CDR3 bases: TGCAGTGCTAGAGGGGAAACTAGCGGAGAGTACAATGAGCAGTTCTTC.

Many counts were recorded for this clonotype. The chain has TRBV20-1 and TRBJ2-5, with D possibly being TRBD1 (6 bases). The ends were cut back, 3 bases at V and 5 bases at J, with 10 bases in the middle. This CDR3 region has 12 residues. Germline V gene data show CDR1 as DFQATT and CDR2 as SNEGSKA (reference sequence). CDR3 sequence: CSARERGETQYF. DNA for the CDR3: TGCAGTGCTAGGGAAAGGGGGGAGACCCAGTACTTC.

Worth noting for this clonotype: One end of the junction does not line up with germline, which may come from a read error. The CDR3 is CATSDTGFQPQHF. CDR3 DNA sequence: TGTGCCACCAGTGATACGGGGTTTCAGCCCCAGCATTTT. The J gene is TRBJ1-5, the V gene TRBV12-3 or TRBV12-4, with D uncertain. CDR3 length: 13 residues.

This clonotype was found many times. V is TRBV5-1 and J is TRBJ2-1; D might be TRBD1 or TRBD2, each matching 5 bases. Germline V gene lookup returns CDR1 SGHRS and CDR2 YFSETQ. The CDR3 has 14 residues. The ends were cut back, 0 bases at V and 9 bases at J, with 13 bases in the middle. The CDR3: CASSLAGVQAEQFF. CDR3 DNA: TGCGCCAGCAGCTTGGCCGGGGTACAGGCTGAGCAGTTCTTC.

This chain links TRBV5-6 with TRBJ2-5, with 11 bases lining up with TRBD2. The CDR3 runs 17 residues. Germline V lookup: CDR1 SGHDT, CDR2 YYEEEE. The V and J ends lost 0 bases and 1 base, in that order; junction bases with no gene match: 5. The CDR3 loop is CASSLAGLAEPQETQYF. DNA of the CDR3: TGTGCCAGCAGCTTGGCGGGACTAGCGGAGCCCCAAGAGACCCAGTACTTC.

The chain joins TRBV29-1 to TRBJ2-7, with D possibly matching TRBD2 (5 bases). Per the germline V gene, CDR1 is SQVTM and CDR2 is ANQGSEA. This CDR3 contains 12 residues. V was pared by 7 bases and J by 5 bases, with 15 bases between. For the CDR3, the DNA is TGCAGCGCGGGCCGGGCGGGCGACGAGCAGTACTTC. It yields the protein CSAGRAGDEQYF.

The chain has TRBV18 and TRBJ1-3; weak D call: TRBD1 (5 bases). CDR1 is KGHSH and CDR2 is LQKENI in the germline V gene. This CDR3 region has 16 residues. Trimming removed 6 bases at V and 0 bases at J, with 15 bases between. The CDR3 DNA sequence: TGTGCCAGCTCCCAAGGACACGAGTACTCTGGAAACACCATATATTTT. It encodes CASSQGHEYSGNTIYF.

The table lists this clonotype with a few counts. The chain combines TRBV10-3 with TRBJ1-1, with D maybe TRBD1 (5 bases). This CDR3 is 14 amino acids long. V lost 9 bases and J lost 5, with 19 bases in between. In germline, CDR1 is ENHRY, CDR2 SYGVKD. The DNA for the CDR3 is TGTGCCATACGTGGGGCCTCACGCACGACTGAAGCTTTCTTT. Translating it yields CAIRGASRTTEAFF.

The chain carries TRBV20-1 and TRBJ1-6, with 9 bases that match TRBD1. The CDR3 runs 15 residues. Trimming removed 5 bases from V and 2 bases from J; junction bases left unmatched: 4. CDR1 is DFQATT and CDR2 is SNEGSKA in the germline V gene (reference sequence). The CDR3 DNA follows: TGCAGTGCTCAAACAGGGGGCGCCTATAATTCACCCCTCCACTTT. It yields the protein CSAQTGGAYNSPLHF.

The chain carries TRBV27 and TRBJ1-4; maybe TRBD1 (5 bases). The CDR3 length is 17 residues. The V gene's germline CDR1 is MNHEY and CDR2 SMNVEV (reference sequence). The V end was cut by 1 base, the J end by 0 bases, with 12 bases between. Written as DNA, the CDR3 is TGTGCCAGCAGTTTATACGGAGGGGTGACAACTAATGAAAAACTGTTTTTT. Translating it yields CASSLYGGVTTNEKLFF.

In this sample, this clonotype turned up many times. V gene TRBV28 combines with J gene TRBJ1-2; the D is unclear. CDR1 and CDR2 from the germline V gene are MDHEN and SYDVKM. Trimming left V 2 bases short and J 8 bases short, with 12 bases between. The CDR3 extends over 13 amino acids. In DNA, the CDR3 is TGTGCCAGCAGTTTAGCCGAATTGGCCGGCTACACCTTC. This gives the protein CASSLAELAGYTF.

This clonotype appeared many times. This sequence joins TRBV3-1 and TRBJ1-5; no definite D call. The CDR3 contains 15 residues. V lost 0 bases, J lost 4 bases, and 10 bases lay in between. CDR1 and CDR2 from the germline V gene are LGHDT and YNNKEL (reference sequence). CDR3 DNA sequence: TGTGCCAGCAGCCAAGATTTGACCAGAAATCAGCCCCAGCATTTT. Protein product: CASSQDLTRNQPQHF.

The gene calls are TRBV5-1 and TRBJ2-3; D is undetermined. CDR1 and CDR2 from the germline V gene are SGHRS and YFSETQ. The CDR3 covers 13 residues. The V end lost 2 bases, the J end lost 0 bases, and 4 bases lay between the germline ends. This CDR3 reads CASSFDSTDTQYF. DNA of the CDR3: TGCGCCAGCAGCTTTGACAGCACAGATACGCAGTATTTT.

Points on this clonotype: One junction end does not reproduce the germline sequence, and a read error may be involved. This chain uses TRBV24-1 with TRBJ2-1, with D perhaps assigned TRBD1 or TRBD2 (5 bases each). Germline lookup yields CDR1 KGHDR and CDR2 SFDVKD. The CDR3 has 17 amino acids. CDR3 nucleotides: TGTGCCACCAGCCTCCGTTCGAGCTGGGACGGGCACAATGAGCAGTCCTTC. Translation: CATSLRSSWDGHNEQSF.

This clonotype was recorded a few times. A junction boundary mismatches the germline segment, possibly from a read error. CDR3 protein: CATSRDAGVHIF. CDR3 coding DNA: TGTGCCACCAGCAGAGATGCGGGGGTCCATATCTTT. V and J are TRBV15 and TRBJ1-1; a possible D gene is TRBD1 (5 bases). The germline V gene encodes CDR1 LNHNV and CDR2 YYDKDF (reference sequence). CDR3 size: 12 residues.

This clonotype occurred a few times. The CDR3 DNA is TGTGCCAGCAGTCCCTTTAATGGGACAGGGTATGGTGAAGCTTTCTTT. Its protein is CASSPFNGTGYGEAFF. The rearrangement uses TRBV27 and TRBJ1-1, with 9 bases lining up with TRBD1. The CDR3 has 16 residues. V lost 5 bases, J lost 7 bases, and 14 bases stayed unmatched. Germline CDR1 is MNHEY and CDR2 is SMNVEV (reference sequence).